This note documents a single T cell receptor (beta chain) sequence. The antigen remains unidentified. This record belongs to a study of shared clonotypes between healthy human individuals. Study outcomes and limitations: It was only blood that was sampled, and tissue repertoires likely differ.

The team ran DNA from unsorted PBMCs on ten immunoSEQ deep assay plates for sequencing. Authors' methods: ImmunoSEQ supplied junction-only sequences lacking quality scores, so filtering was different. The table came from immunoSEQ multiplex PCR; TCRdb's copy has only in-frame clones and leaves some out. From that table come the V and J calls and clone size; the DNA was used to work out D and trimming. This table has approximately 500,000 clones, more than 65% appearing once. Germline CDR1 PRHDT, CDR2 FYEKMQ (reference sequence). Trimming removed 2 bases at V and 7 bases at J, with 14 bases between. The CDR3 contains 14 residues. Donors, without exception, were Caucasian adults residing in Nashville, Tennessee.

This TCR was recovered from a woman aged 40 to 50 in good health. Some clones in this sample may be carry-over from other donors' samples. Input material: PBMCs. The gene calls are TRBV13 and TRBJ1-2; maybe TRBD1 (5 bases). CDR3 amino acids: CASSLSKGASGYTF. Written as DNA, the CDR3 is TGTGCCAGCAGCTTATCAAAAGGGGCGTCTGGCTACACCTTC.